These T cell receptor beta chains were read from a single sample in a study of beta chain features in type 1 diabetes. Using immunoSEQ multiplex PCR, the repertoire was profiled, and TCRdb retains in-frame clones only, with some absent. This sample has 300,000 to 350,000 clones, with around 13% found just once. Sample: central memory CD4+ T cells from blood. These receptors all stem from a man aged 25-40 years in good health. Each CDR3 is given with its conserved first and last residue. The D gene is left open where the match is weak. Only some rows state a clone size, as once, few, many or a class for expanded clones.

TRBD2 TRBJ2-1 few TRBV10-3 TGTGCCATCAGTCCCCAGACTAGCGGATACAATGAGCAGTTCTTC CAISPQTSGYNEQFF
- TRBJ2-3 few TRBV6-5 TGTGCCAGCAGTTATCTAACTAGCCCGGGCACAGATACGCAGTATTTT CASSYLTSPGTDTQYF
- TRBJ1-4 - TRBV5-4 TGTGCCAGCAGCTTGTACGGGGATGAAAAACTGTTTTTT CASSLYGDEKLFF
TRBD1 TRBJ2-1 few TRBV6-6 TGTGCCAGCAGTGAGTGGGGACAGGGGAGCAATGAGCAGTTCTTC CASSEWGQGSNEQFF
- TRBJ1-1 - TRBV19 TGTGCCAGTAGTATAGGCCTGGGTGCAGAGGAAGCTTTCTTT CASSIGLGAEEAFF
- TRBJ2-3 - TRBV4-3 TGCGCCAGCAGCCAAGCCCGGGACTTCACAGATACGCAGTATTTT CASSQARDFTDTQYF
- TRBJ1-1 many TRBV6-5 TGTGCCAGCAGTAGGACAGCCTCGAGGGCTGACGCTTTCTTT CASSRTASRADAFF
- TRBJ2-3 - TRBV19 TGTGCCAGTAGTTTCAAAGATACGCAGTATTTT CASSFKDTQYF
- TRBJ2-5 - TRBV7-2 TGTGCCAGCAGCCAAGAGGGAGGTCAAGAGACCCAGTACTTC CASSQEGGQETQYF
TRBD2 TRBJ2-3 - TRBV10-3 TGTGCCATCAGTGACCCCCGGGGGGGCACAGATACGCAGTATTTT CAISDPRGGTDTQYF
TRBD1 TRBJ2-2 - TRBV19 TGTGCCAGTAGTCCGATGGGACAGGGTCTCACCGGGGAGCTGTTTTTT CASSPMGQGLTGELFF
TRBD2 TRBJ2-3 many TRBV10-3 TGTGCCATCAGCACCGGGACTAGCGGGATGTCTACGCAGTATTTT CAISTGTSGMSTQYF
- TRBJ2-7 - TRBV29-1 TGCAGCGTTGGAGGGCTCGAGCAGTACTTC CSVGGLEQYF
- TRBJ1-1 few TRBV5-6 TGTGCCAGCTCTAAAAACACTGAAGCTTTCTTT CASSKNTEAFF
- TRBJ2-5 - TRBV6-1 TGTGCCAGCAGTGCTCTCGGCAGGGTGGAGACCCAGTACTTC CASSALGRVETQYF
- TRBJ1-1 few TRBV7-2 TGTGCCAGCAGCCGGGGGGTAGTAACTGAAGCTTTCTTT CASSRGVVTEAFF
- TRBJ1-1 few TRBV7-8 TGTGCCAGCAGCGTACGTGTGTGGAACACTGAAGCTTTCTTT CASSVRVWNTEAFF
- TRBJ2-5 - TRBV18 TGTGCCAGCTCACAAACGGGGGGCTGGAAAGAGACCCAGTACTTC CASSQTGGWKETQYF
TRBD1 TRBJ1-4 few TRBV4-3 TGCGCCAGCAGCCAAACCGGGACAGGGGGTGAAAAACTGTTTTTT CASSQTGTGGEKLFF
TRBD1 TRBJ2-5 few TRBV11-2 TGTGCCAGCAGCTTACAGGGACAGGGTGGCGAGACCCAGTACTTC CASSLQGQGGETQYF
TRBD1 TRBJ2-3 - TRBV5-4 TGTGCCAGCGGTCTGACAGGGGGGGGCGATACGCAGTATTTT CASGLTGGGDTQYF
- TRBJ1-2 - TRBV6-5 TGTGCCAGCAGTGAGAATAACTATGGCTACACCTTC CASSENNYGYTF
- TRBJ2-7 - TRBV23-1 TGCGCCAGCAGCACATACAGGGGAGGCACCTACGAGCAGTACTTC CASSTYRGGTYEQYF
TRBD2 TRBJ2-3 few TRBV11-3 TGTGCCAGCAGCCTACTAGCGGGAGGGGCAGATACGCAGTATTTT CASSLLAGGADTQYF
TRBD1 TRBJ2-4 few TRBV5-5 TGTGCCAGCAGCTTTCCCGGGACAGCAAGAAACATTCAGTACTTC CASSFPGTARNIQYF
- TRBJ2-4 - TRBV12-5 TGTGCTAGTGGTTTGGCAGGGTTGCCAAACATTCAGTACTTC CASGLAGLPNIQYF
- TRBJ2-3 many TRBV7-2 TGTGCCAGCAGCGTCATCGCAGATACGCAGTATTTT CASSVIADTQYF
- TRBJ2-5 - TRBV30 TGTGCCTGGAGTGTACTAACCGGCGCCCAGTACTTC CAWSVLTGAQYF
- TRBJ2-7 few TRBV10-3 TGTGCCATCAGAGGGATGGACGAGCAGTACTTC CAIRGMDEQYF
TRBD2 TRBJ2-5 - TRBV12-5 TGTGCTTCTAGGGACGGGACTAGGGTAGAAGAGACCCAGTACTTC CASRDGTRVEETQYF
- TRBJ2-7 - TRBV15 TGTGCCACCAGCAGAGACGTCATTGGCTCCTACGAGCAGTACTTC CATSRDVIGSYEQYF
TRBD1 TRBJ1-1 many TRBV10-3 TGTGCCATCAGTGATCCGGGGACAGGGGGGTCCGCTGAAGCTTTCTTT CAISDPGTGGSAEAFF
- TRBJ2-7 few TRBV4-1 TGCGCCAGCAGCCAAGACCCTACGGGGCGGTGGGTATACTTC CASSQDPTGRWVYF
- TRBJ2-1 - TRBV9 TGTGCCAGCAGCGTAGCTCCCGGAGGGCGGAATGAGCAGTTCTTC CASSVAPGGRNEQFF
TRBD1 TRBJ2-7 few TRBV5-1 TGTGCCAGCAGCTTGGACCGGACAGGGGTTGACGAGCAGTACTTC CASSLDRTGVDEQYF
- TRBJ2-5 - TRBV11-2 TGTGCCAGCAGCCCGATCGGGGGGCTTCAAGAGACCCAGTACTTC CASSPIGGLQETQYF
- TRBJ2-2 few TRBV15 TGTGCCACCAGCTCCCAGAGTCCCGGGGAGCTGTTTTTT CATSSQSPGELFF
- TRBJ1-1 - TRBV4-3 TGCGCCAGCAGCCAAGTCGGAGCCACTGAAGCTTTCTTT CASSQVGATEAFF
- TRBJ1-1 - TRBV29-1 TGCAGCGTCTCGAGTTCTACGGGGGGTGAAGCTTTCTTT CSVSSSTGGEAFF
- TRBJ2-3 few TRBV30 TGTGCCTGGAGTCAACGGGTCTTCTGCACAGATACGCAGTATTTT CAWSQRVFCTDTQYF
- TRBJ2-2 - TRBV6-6 TGTGCCAGCAGTGCCCGGACTGACGGGGAGCTGTTTTTT CASSARTDGELFF
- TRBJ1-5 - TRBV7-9 TGTGCCAGCAGCCCCCTGGGGGGTGAGGGTCAGCCCCAGCATTTT CASSPLGGEGQPQHF
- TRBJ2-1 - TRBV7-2 TGTGCCAGCAGCACGGGTGGGGAGGCGTCTTACAATGAGCAGTTCTTC CASSTGGEASYNEQFF
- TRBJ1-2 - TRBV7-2 TGTGCCAGCAGCTTAAATGCCCTTTACTATGGCTACACCTTC CASSLNALYYGYTF
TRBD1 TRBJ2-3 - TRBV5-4 TGTGCCAGCAGCCAACCCCGACAGGGATTAACAGATACGCAGTATTTT CASSQPRQGLTDTQYF
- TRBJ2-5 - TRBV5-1 TGTGCCAGCAGCCGTGCGGGGACCCAGTACTTC CASSRAGTQYF
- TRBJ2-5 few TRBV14 TGTGCCAGCAGCCAAGAGACCCAGTACTTC CASSQETQYF
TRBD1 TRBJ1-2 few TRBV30 TGTGCCTGGGGGACCGGGACAGGGAGGAGAAGGGGCTACACCTTC CAWGTGTGRRRGYTF
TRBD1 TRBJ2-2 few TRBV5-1 TGCGCCAGCAGCAAGGGACAGTTGGGGAACACCGGGGAGCTGTTTTTT CASSKGQLGNTGELFF
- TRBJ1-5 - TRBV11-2 TGTGCCAGCAGCTTAGCACAGGGCCACAATCAGCCCCAGCATTTT CASSLAQGHNQPQHF
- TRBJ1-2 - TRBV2 TGTGCCAGCAGCCGTCCCGGGTCTTCCTATGGCTACACCTTC CASSRPGSSYGYTF
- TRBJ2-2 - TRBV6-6 TGTGCCAGCAGTTACTCGATTCCTGGGGAGCTGTTTTTT CASSYSIPGELFF
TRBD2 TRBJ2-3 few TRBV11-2 TGTGCCAGCAGCCACGGACTAGCGGGAGGAGTTGTGCCCACAGATACGCAGTATTTT CASSHGLAGGVVPTDTQYF